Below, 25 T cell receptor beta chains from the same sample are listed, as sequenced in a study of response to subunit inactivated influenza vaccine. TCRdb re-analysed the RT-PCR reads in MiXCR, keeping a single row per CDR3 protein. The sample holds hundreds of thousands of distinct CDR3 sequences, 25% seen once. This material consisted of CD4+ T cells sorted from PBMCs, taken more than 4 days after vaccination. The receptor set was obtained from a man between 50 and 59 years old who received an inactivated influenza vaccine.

The chain's CDR3 is CASSRNTTGVSTDTQYF. The CDR3 nucleotides are TGTGCCAGCTCACGCAATACGACAGGAGTTAGCACAGATACGCAGTATTTT. The chain has TRBV18 and TRBJ2-3; the D gene is possibly TRBD1 (6 bases). The CDR3 contains 17 residues. V was trimmed by 4 bases and J by 0 bases, leaving 17 bases between them. The V gene's germline CDR1 is KGHSH and CDR2 LQKENI.

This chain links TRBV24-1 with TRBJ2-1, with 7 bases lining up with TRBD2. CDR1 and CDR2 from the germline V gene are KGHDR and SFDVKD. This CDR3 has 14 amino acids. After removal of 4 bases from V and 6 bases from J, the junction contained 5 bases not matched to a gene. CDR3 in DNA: TGTGCCACCAGTGAAACCGGGACTATCAATGAGCAGTTCTTC. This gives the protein CATSETGTINEQFF.

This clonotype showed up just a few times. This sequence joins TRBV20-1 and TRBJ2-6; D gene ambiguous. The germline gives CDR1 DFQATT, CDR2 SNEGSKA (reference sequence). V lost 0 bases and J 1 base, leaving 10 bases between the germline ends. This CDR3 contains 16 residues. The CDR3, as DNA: TGCAGTGCTAGAGATCGGCAGGTGTCTGGGGCCAACGTCCTGACTTTC. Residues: CSARDRQVSGANVLTF.

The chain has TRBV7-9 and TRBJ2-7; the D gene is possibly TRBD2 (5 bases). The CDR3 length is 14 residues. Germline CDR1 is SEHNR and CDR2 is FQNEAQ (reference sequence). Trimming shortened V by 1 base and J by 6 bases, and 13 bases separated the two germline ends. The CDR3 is CASSLGFRGTEQYF. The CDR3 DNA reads TGTGCCAGCAGCTTAGGGTTTCGGGGTACCGAGCAGTACTTC.

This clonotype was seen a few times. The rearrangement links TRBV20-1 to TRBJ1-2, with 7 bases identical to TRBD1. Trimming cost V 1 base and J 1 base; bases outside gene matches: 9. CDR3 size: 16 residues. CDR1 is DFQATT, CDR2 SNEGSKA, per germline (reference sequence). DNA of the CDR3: TGCAGTGCTAGAGGGGGGGGACAGTACCTTAACTATGGCTACACCTTC. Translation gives CSARGGGQYLNYGYTF.

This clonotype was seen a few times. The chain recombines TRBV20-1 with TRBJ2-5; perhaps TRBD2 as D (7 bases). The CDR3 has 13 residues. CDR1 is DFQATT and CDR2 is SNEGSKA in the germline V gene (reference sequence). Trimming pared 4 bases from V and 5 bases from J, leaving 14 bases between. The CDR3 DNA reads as TGCAGTGCTACGAAGGGGGGGCCGGAGACCCAGTACTTC. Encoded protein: CSATKGGPETQYF.

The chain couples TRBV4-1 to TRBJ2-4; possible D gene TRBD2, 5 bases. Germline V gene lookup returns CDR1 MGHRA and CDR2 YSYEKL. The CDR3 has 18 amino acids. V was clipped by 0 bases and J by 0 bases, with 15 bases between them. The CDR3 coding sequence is TGCGCCAGCAGCCAAGACGCACGAGATCGGGAAGCCAAAAACATTCAGTACTTC. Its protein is CASSQDARDREAKNIQYF.

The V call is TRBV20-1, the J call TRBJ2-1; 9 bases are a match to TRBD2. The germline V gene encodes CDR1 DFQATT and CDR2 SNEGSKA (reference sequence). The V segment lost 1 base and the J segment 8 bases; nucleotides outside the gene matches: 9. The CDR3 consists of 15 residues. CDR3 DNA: TGCAGTGCTAGAGCTGCTAGCGGGATATTGGATGAGCAGTTCTTC. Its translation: CSARAASGILDEQFF.

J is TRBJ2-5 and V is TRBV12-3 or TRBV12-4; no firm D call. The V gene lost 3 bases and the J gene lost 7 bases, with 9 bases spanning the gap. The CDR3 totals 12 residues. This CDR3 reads CASSFLTGTQYF. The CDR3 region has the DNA TGTGCCAGCAGTTTTCTAACTGGGACCCAGTACTTC.

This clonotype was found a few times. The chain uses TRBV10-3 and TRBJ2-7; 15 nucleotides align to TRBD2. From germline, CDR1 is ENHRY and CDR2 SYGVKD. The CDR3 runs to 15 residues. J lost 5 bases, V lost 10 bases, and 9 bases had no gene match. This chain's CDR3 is CATGTSGRFANEQYF. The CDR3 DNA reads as TGTGCCACCGGGACTAGCGGGAGGTTCGCAAACGAGCAGTACTTC.

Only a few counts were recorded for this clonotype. The CDR3 DNA follows: TGTGCCACCAGCAGAGATTACGCCCAGGATGAAAAACTGTTTTTT. The encoded protein is CATSRDYAQDEKLFF. V is TRBV15 and J is TRBJ1-4; D is ambiguous. The germline V gene encodes CDR1 LNHNV and CDR2 YYDKDF (reference sequence). The V end lost 0 bases, the J end lost 6 bases, and 11 bases lay between the germline ends. The CDR3 totals 15 residues.

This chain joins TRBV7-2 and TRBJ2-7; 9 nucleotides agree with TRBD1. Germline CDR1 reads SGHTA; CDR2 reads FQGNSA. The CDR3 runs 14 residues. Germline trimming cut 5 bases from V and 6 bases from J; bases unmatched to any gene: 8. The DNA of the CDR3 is TGTGCCAGCAGCCGACAGGGGGAAGGGCCCGAGCAGTACTTC. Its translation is CASSRQGEGPEQYF.

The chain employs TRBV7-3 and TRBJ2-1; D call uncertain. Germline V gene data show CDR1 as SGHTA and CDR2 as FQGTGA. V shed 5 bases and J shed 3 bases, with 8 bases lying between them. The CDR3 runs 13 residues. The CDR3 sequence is CASSLTNYNEQFF. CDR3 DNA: TGTGCCAGCAGCCTGACCAACTACAATGAGCAGTTCTTC.

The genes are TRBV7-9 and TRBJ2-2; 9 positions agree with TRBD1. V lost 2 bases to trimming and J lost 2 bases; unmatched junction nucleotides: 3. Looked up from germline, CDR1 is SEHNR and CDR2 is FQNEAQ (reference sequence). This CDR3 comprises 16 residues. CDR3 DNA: TGTGCCAGCAGCTTACCGGGACAGGGAAACACCGGGGAGCTGTTTTTT. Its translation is CASSLPGQGNTGELFF.

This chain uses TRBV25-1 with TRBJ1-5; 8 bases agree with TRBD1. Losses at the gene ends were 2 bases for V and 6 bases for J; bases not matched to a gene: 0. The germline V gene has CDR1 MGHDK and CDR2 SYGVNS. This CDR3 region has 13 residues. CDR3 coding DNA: TGTGCCAGCAGTGAACAGGGGGCTCAGCCCCAGCATTTT. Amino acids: CASSEQGAQPQHF.

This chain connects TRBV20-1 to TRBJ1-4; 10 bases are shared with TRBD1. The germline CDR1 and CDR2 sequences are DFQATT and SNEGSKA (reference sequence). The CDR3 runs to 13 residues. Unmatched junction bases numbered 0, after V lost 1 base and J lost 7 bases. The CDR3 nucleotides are TGCAGTGCTAGAGGGACAGGGGGTGAAAAACTGTTTTTT. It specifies CSARGTGGEKLFF.

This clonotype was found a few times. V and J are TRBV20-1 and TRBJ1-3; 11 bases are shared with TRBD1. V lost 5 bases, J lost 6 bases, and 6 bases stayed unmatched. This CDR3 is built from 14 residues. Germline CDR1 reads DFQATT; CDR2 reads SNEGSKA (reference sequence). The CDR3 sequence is CSASDRGHLNTIYF. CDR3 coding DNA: TGCAGTGCTTCGGACAGGGGGCATTTAAACACCATATATTTT.

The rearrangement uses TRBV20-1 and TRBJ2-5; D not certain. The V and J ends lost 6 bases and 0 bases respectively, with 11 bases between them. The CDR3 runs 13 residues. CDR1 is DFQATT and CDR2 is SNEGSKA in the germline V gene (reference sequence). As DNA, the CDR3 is TGCAGTGCATGGCCAGAGAACCAAGAGACCCAGTACTTC. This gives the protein CSAWPENQETQYF.

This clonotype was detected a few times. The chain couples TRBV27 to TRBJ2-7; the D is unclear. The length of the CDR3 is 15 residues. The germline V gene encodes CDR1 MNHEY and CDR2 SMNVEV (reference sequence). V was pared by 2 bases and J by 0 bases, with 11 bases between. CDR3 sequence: CASSLELSSSYEQYF. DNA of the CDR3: TGTGCCAGCAGTTTAGAACTCTCGAGCTCCTACGAGCAGTACTTC.

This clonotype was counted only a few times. This CDR3 is CASSLAIAGGSYNEQFF. The CDR3 bases are TGCGCCAGCAGCTTGGCAATAGCGGGAGGGAGCTACAATGAGCAGTTCTTC. The rearrangement links TRBV5-1 to TRBJ2-1, with 11 positions matching TRBD2. There are 17 residues in the CDR3. Unmatched junction bases numbered 5, after V lost 0 bases and J lost 3 bases. Germline V gives CDR1 SGHRS, CDR2 YFSETQ.

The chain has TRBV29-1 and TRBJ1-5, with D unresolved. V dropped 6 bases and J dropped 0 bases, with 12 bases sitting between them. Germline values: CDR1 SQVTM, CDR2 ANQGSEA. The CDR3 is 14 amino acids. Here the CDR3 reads CSVSTGNSNQPQHF. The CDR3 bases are TGCAGCGTGTCCACGGGGAATAGCAATCAGCCCCAGCATTTT.

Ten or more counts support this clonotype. CDR3 sequence: CASTSGEYNEQFF. In nucleotides, the CDR3 is TGCGCCAGCACAAGCGGGGAGTACAATGAGCAGTTCTTC. The chain joins TRBV5-1 to TRBJ2-1, with 7 bases fitting TRBD2. The CDR3 contains 13 residues. Germline CDR1 is SGHRS and CDR2 is YFSETQ. V lost 6 bases and J lost 4; bases outside the gene matches: 4.

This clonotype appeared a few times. CDR3 residues: CASSSGQVNSPLHF. CDR3 DNA sequence: TGTGCCAGCAGCTCTGGACAGGTTAATTCACCCCTCCACTTT. The rearrangement uses TRBV7-2 and TRBJ1-6; TRBD1 matches at 7 bases. Trimming removed 4 bases from V and 6 bases from J; junction bases left unmatched: 3. Germline V gene lookup returns CDR1 SGHTA and CDR2 FQGNSA. The CDR3 loop spans 14 amino acids.

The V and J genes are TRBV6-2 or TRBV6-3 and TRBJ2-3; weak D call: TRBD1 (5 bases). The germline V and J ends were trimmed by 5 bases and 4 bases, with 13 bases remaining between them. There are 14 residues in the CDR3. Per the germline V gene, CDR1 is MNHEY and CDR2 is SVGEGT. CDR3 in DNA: TGTGCCAGCAGTAGGACACCCTTCGCAGATACGCAGTATTTT. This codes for CASSRTPFADTQYF.

CDR3 coding DNA: TGTGCCAGCAGTCCCCACATCGGGACCGGCACAGATACGCAGTATTTT. Amino acids: CASSPHIGTGTDTQYF. The chain couples TRBV6-1 to TRBJ2-3; D could derive from TRBD1 or TRBD2 (5 bases each). Trimming left V 5 bases short and J 1 base short, with 16 bases between. The germline V gene has CDR1 MNHNS and CDR2 SASEGT. This CDR3 has 16 amino acids.